This T cell receptor (beta chain) was observed in a study of early T cells in non-severe SARS-CoV-2 infection. Overall study: Bulk RNA isolated from unsorted whole blood underwent sequencing; chains were not paired.

Study-wide points: VDJdb matching, biased toward anti-spike CD8 responses, missed private and CD4 specificities.

On this clonotype: Its antigen is undetermined.

This CDR3 region has 13 residues. The ends lost 4 bases at V and 7 bases at J; junction bases unmatched: 6. The germline V gene encodes CDR1 SGHRS and CDR2 YFSETQ. Using its own MiXCR run on the 5' RACE reads, TCRdb lists one record per CDR3 protein. Of 83,000 or so distinct CDR3 sequences in the sample, more than 9% were seen once. This clonotype originated in an adult who was a healthcare worker with PCR-confirmed SARS-CoV-2 infection or an uninfected control (not recorded which). V is TRBV5-1 and J is TRBJ1-1; 8 bases match TRBD1. Sequencing was performed on whole blood, taken at baseline. CDR3 in DNA: TGCGCCAGCAGCGCAGGGGGCGAGGGTGAAGCTTTCTTT. This translates into CASSAGGEGEAFF. Full variable domain (outside the CDR3, taken from reference TRBV5-1 and TRBJ1-1): KAGVTQTPRYLIKTRGQQVTLSCSPISGHRSVSWYQQTPGQGLQFLFEYFSETQRNKGNFPGRFSGRQFSNSRSEMNVSTLELGDSALYLCASSAGGEGEAFFGQGTRLTVV.